This T cell receptor (beta chain) stems from a study of blood T cell repertoires in COVID-19. About the research overall: Acute and convalescent COVID-19 samples came from the United States, Italy and Spain. PBMCs, B-cell-depleted T cells, or T cells provided the cDNA or gDNA that made up the material.

The repertoire was sequenced with immunoSEQ multiplex PCR; TCRdb's copy has only in-frame clones and lacks some. The sample consists of a few hundred thousand clones, around nine tenths of them appearing once. Germline V gene data show CDR1 as MNHEY and CDR2 as SMNVEV (reference sequence). The CDR3 runs 15 residues. Trimming took off 2 bases at V and 4 bases at J, with 14 bases between the two ends. The chain combines TRBV27 with TRBJ1-1; D is possibly TRBD1 (6 bases). The TCR comes from a man aged 55 to 70 who had recovered from COVID-19. What was sequenced was peripheral blood. In DNA form, the CDR3 reads TGTGCCAGCAGTTTACAACAGGGAAGGGGCACTGAAGCTTTCTTT. It codes for CASSLQQGRGTEAFF.